This T cell receptor beta chain was identified in a study of long-term antiretroviral therapy in people with HIV. The germline CDR1 and CDR2 sequences are SQVTM and ANQGSEA. The length of the CDR3 is 14 residues. Trimming stripped 1 base from V and 1 base from J, with 10 bases between. Findings and limits, study-wide: Post-ART samples showed increased diversity that remained below transplant donor control levels. All blood samples came from the years 2004 to 2017, possibly under older ART regimens.

Worth noting for this clone: As yet, its antigen is unknown.

Survey-level resolution applied to immunoSEQ assay v3.0. Using immunoSEQ multiplex PCR, the repertoire was profiled, and TCRdb retains in-frame clones only, with some absent. The repertoire holds just under 8,000 clones, over 75% seen once, with over 11% in the top ten. Researchers secured at least one pre-ART and at least two post-ART PBMC samples from each donor. Everyone in the study who had HIV was treated in the United States. V and J are TRBV29-1 and TRBJ1-1; maybe TRBD1 (5 bases). This TCR came from a man aged 40-50 years with HIV. The sequencing here drew on unsorted PBMCs, taken about 2.6 years before starting antiretroviral therapy. CDR3 nucleotides: TGCAGCGTTGAAGGGGGCAGGGCGAACACTGAAGCTTTCTTT. Its translation is CSVEGGRANTEAFF.